The T cell receptor (beta chain) under discussion was sequenced for a study of T cell responses to AZD1222 COVID-19 vaccine. General study findings and limits: Spike as a whole was targeted by vaccine-associated CD4 TCRs, dominant at 160-218 and 743-854. Possibly, clonal diversity was underestimated; donors were largely white British and included more females.

This clone was counted a single time. The antigen is undetermined. Investigators merged groups given second doses at roughly 4 or roughly 12 weeks. Measured with immunoSEQ multiplex PCR; TCRdb has only the in-frame clones, and not every one. The sample has 50,000 to 60,000 clones; 80% are singletons. Deletions cut 2 bases from V and 3 bases from J, with 11 bases between. The CDR3 extends over 14 amino acids. Germline V lookup: CDR1 MDHEN, CDR2 SYDVKM. The chain uses TRBV28 and TRBJ2-7; tentative D call: TRBD1 (5 bases). Sequences were derived from peripheral blood, sampled 28 days after the second AZD1222 dose. This clonotype originated in an adult who received the AZD1222 COVID-19 vaccine. Here the CDR3 reads CASSLPGQLYEQYF. The CDR3 DNA follows: TGTGCCAGCAGTTTACCTGGACAACTCTACGAGCAGTACTTC.